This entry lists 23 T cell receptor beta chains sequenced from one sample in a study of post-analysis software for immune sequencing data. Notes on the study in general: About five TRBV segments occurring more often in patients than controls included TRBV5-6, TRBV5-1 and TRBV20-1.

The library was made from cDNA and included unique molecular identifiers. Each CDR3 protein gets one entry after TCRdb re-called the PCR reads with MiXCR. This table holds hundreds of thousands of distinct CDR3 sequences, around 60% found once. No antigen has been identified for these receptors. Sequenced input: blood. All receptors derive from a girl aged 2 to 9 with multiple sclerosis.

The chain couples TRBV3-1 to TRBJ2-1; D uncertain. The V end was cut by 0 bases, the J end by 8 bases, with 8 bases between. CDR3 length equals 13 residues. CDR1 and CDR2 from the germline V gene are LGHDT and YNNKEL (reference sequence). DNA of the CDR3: TGTGCCAGCAGCCAAGATAGTGGAGATGAGCAGTTCTTC. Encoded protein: CASSQDSGDEQFF.

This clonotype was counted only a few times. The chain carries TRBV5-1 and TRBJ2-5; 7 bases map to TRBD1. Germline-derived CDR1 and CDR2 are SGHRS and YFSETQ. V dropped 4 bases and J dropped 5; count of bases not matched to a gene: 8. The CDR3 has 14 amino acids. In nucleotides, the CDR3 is TGCGCCAGCAGCGCCTACAACAGGGGCGAGACCCAGTACTTC. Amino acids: CASSAYNRGETQYF.

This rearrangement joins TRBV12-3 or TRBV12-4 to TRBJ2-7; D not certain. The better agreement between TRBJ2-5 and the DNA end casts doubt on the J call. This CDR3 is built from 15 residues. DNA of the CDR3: TGTGCCAGCAGTCCGAACCTAGGCGGACAAGAGACCCAGTACTTC. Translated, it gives CASSPNLGGQETQYF.

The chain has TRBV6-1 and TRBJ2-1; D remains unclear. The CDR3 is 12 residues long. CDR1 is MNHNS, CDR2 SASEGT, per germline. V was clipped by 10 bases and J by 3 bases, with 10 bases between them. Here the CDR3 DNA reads TGTGCCACTTTCCCCTTCTACAATGAGCAGTTCTTC. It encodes CATFPFYNEQFF.

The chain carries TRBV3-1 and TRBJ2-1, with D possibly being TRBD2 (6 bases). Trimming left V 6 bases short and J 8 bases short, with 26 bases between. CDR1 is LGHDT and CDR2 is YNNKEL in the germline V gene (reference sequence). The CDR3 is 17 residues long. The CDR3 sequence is CASRHLGGLPRTDEQFF. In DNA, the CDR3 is TGTGCCAGCAGACACCTAGGAGGGCTCCCCCGGACGGATGAGCAGTTCTTC.

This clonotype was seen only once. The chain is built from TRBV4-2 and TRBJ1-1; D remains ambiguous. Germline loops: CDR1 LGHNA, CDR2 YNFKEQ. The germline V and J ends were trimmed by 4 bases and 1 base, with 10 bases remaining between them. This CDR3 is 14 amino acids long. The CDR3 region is CASSRSTGNTEAFF. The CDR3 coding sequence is TGTGCCAGCAGCCGGTCGACGGGGAACACTGAAGCTTTCTTT.

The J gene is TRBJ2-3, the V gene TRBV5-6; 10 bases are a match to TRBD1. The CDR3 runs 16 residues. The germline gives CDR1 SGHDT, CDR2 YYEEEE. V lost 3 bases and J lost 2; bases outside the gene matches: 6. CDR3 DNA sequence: TGTGCCAGCAGCTCCGCCGGGACAGGGGTCACAGATACGCAGTATTTT. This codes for CASSSAGTGVTDTQYF.

The CDR3 sequence: CASSHLVRSEQYF. CDR3 DNA sequence: TGTGCCAGCAGCCATTTGGTACGGAGCGAGCAGTACTTC. This chain connects TRBV7-9 to TRBJ2-7, with D uncertain. The CDR3 totals 13 residues. CDR1 is SEHNR and CDR2 is FQNEAQ in the germline V gene (reference sequence). The V gene lost 5 bases and the J gene lost 6 bases, with 14 bases spanning the gap. Full variable domain (remainder filled in from reference TRBV7-9 and TRBJ2-7): DTGVSQNPRHKITKRGQNVTFRCDPISEHNRLYWYRQTLGQGPEFLTYFQNEAQLEKSRLLSDRFSAERPKGSFSTLEIQRTEQGDSAMYLCASSHLVRSEQYFGPGTRLTVT.

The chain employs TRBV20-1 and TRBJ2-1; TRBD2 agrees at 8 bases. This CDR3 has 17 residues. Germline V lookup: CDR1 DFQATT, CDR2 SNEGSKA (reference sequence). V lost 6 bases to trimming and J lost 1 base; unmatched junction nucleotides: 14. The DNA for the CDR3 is TGCAGTGCCTCAGGCTCGGGGGGGAGGGGGTCCTACAATGAGCAGTTCTTC. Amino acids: CSASGSGGRGSYNEQFF.

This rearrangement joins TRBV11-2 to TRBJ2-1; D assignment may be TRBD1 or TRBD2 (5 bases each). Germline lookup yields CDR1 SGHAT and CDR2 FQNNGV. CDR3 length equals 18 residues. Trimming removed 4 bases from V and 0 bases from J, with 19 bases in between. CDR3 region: CASSSSGVGGGSYNEQFF. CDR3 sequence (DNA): TGTGCCAGCAGCTCCTCCGGGGTTGGTGGGGGCTCCTACAATGAGCAGTTCTTC.

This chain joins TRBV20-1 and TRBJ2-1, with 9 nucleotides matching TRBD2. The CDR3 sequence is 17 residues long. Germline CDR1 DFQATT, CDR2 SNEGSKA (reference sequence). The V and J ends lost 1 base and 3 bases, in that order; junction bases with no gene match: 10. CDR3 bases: TGCAGTGCTAGAGGTAGCGGGAGATCTCTCTTCTACAATGAGCAGTTCTTC. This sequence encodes CSARGSGRSLFYNEQFF.

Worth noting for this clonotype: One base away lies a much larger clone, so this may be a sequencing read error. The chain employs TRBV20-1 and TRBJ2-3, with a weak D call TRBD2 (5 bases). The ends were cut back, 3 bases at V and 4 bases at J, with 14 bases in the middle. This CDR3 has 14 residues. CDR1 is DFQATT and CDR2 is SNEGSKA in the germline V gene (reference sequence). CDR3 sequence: CSASSNGIPDTQYF. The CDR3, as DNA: TGCAGTGCTAGTTCTAACGGGATCCCAGATACGCAGTATTTT.

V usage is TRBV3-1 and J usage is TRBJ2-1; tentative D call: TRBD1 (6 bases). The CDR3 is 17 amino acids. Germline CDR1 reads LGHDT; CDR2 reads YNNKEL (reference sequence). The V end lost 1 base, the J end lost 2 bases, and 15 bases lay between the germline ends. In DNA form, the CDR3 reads TGTGCCAGCAGCCAAGGGGAGCCAGGGGAAACCTACAATGAGCAGTTCTTC. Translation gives CASSQGEPGETYNEQFF.

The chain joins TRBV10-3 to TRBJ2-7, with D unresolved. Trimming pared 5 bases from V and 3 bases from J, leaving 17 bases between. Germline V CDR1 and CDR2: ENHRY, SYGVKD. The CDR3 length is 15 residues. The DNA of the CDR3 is TGTGCCATCAGTTCTCCCCTAGAAGCCTTCTACGAGCAGTACTTC. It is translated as CAISSPLEAFYEQYF.

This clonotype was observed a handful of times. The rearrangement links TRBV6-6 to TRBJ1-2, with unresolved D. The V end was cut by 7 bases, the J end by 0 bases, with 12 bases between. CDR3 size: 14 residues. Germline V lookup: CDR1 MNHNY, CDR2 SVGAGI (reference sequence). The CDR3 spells CASTPGSSNYGYTF. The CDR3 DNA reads TGTGCCAGCACTCCGGGCAGCTCTAACTATGGCTACACCTTC.

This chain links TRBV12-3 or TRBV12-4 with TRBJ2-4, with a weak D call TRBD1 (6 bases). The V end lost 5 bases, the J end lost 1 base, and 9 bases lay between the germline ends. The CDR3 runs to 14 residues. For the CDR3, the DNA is TGTGCCAGCAGTCCCCAGGGGGCCAAAAACATTCAGTACTTC. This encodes CASSPQGAKNIQYF.

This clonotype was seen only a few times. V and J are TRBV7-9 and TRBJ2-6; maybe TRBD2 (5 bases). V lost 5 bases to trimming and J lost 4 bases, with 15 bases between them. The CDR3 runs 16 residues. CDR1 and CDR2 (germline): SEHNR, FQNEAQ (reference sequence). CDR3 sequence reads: CASSGLVGSGANVLTF. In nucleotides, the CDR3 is TGTGCCAGCAGCGGACTTGTAGGGTCGGGGGCCAACGTCCTGACTTTC.

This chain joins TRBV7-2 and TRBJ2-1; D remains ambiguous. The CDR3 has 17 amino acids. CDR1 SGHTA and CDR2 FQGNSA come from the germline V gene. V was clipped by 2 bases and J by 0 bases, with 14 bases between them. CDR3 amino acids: CASSLSPAVDSYNEQFF. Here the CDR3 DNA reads TGTGCCAGCAGCTTAAGTCCGGCCGTGGACTCCTACAATGAGCAGTTCTTC.

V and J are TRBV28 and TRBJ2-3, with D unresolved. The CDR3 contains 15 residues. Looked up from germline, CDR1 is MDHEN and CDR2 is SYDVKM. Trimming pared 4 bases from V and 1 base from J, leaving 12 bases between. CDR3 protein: CASSSNSGGTDTQYF. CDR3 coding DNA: TGTGCCAGCAGTTCTAATTCTGGGGGCACAGATACGCAGTATTTT. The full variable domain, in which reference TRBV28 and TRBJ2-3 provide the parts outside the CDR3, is DVKVTQSSRYLVKRTGEKVFLECVQDMDHENMFWYRQDPGLGLRLIYFSYDVKMKEKGDIPEGYSVSREKKERFSLILESASTNQTSMYLCASSSNSGGTDTQYFGPGTRLTVL.

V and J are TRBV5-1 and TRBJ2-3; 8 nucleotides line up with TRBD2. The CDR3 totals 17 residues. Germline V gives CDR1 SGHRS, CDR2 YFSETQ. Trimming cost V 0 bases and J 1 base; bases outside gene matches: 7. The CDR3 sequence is CASSLGLATHGTDTQYF. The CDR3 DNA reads TGCGCCAGCAGCTTGGGACTAGCGACCCATGGCACAGATACGCAGTATTTT. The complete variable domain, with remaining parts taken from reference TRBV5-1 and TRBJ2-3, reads KAGVTQTPRYLIKTRGQQVTLSCSPISGHRSVSWYQQTPGQGLQFLFEYFSETQRNKGNFPGRFSGRQFSNSRSEMNVSTLELGDSALYLCASSLGLATHGTDTQYFGPGTRLTVL.

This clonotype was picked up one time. CDR3 sequence: CSARDPNRDGGYTF. CDR3 nucleotide sequence: TGCAGTGCTAGAGATCCCAACCGGGATGGGGGCTACACCTTC. The rearrangement links TRBV20-1 to TRBJ1-2; D uncertain. Germline V gives CDR1 DFQATT, CDR2 SNEGSKA (reference sequence). Trimming cost V 0 bases and J 8 bases, with 16 bases left between them. The CDR3 length is 14 residues.

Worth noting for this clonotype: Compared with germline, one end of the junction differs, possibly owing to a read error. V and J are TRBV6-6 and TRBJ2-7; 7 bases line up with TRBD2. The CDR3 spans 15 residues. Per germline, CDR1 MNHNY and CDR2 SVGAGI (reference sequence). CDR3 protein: CTSSFPQREGYEQYF. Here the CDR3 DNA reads TGTACCAGCAGTTTCCCTCAGCGGGAAGGATACGAGCAGTACTTC.

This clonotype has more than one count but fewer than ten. CDR3 nucleotides: TGCGCCAGCATCTCTGGGGCCAACGTCCTGACTTTC. The encoded protein is CASISGANVLTF. The V call is TRBV5-1, the J call TRBJ2-6; no definite D call. CDR1 and CDR2 (germline): SGHRS, YFSETQ. The CDR3 covers 12 residues. Deletions cut 6 bases from V and 0 bases from J, with 1 base between.